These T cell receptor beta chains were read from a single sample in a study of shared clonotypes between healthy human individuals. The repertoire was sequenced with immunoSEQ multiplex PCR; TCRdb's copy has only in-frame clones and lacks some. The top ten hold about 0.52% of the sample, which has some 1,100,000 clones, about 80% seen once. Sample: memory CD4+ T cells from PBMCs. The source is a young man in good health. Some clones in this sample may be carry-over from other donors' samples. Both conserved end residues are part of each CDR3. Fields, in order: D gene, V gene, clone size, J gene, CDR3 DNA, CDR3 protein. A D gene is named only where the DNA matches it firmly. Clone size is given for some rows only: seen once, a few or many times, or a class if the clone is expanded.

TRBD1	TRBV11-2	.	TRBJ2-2	TGTGCCAGCAGCCGTGACAGGGGACCGACCGGGGAGCTGTTTTTT	CASSRDRGPTGELFF
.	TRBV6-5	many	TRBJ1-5	TGTGCCAGCAGTTACTCTGGGCAGGGGAATCAGCCCCAGCATTTT	CASSYSGQGNQPQHF
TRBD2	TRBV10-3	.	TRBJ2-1	TGTGCCATCAGGGGGACTAGCGGGGGCTCCTACAATGAGCAGTTCTTC	CAIRGTSGGSYNEQFF
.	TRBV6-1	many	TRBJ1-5	TGTGCCAGCAGCGAATTCAGACATCAAGCGGGCCAGCCCCAGCATTTT	CASSEFRHQAGQPQHF
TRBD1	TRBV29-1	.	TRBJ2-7	TGCAGCGTGAAGGGACAGGTGACCTACGAGCAGTACTTC	CSVKGQVTYEQYF
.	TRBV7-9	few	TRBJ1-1	TGTGCCAGCAGCTTAGCGCGCGGGGCAGGAGCTTTCTTT	CASSLARGAGAFF
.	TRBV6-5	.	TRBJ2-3	TGTGCCAGCAGTTACAGCAGCCGCACAGATACGCAGTATTTT	CASSYSSRTDTQYF
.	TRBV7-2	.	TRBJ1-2	TGTGCCAGCAGCCCCACACCCACTAACTATGGCTACACCTTC	CASSPTPTNYGYTF
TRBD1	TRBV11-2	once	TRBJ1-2	TGTGCCAGCAGCGAAACGTTGCGGACAGGGGCCGGAAACTATGGCTACACCTTC	CASSETLRTGAGNYGYTF
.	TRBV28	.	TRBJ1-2	TGTGCCAGCAGTTTCGCGGAGTATGGCTACACCTTC	CASSFAEYGYTF